This T cell receptor beta chain was sequenced during a study of siplizumab effects on memory and regulatory T cells. Only in-frame clones appear in the TCRdb table, and some are missing; sequencing was by immunoSEQ multiplex PCR. The table lists over 100,000 clones, approximately 93% of them singletons. V was pared by 6 bases and J by 2 bases, with 2 bases of the junction left unmatched. Germline V gives CDR1 MNHNY, CDR2 SVGAGI (reference sequence). This CDR3 spans 13 amino acids. The receptor comes from a human donor in good health. Sequencing was performed on Tregs sorted from blood. The genes are TRBV6-6 and TRBJ2-7; 9 nucleotides line up with TRBD1. This CDR3 reads CASRGQGPYEQYF. The CDR3 DNA reads as TGTGCCAGCAGAGGACAGGGGCCCTACGAGCAGTACTTC.